The present TCR beta chain was sequenced within a study of blood T cells in healthy people across ages. At the level of the study: Template switching picked up about one barcoded beta molecule for each two T cells. Regarding the study as a whole: Fewer expanded clones and more diversity marked long-lived versus aged donors.

With a J-beta primer mix and a sample-barcoded 5' primer, a second PCR ran roughly 6 to 11 cycles. TCRdb reprocessed the 5' RACE reads via MiXCR and lists one record per CDR3 protein. The sample has about 1.6 million distinct CDR3 sequences, around 35% seen once. They isolated at least 7 million PBMCs from each sample. This clonotype came up a few times. Its specificity is unknown. V gave up 2 bases and J gave up 2 bases; unmatched junction bases: 6. The CDR3 covers 18 residues. Per the germline V gene, CDR1 is DFQATT and CDR2 is SNEGSKA (reference sequence). Source material: blood. The gene calls are TRBV20-1 and TRBJ2-1; the match to TRBD2 covers 16 bases. The sequence came from a woman between 25 and 40 years old in good health. CDR3 sequence reads: CSARKTGTSGGAYNEQFF. CDR3 DNA: TGCAGTGCTAGAAAAACCGGGACTAGCGGGGGGGCCTACAATGAGCAGTTCTTC.